The 26 T cell receptor beta chains reported below all come from one sample, sequenced in a study of T-cell reconstitution after alpha-beta-depleted transplantation in children. Study outcomes and limitations: T-cell numbers and diversity one year post-transplant derived largely from freshly generated T cells.

TCRbeta library construction was performed incorporating unique molecular identifiers. TCRdb recomputed calls from the PCR reads with MiXCR, one row per CDR3 protein. The table records 330,000 or so distinct CDR3 sequences, almost 8% of them present only once. Antigen specificity for these receptors is unknown. Sequencing was performed on peripheral blood, taken 360 days after TCRalphabeta/CD19-depleted stem cell transplant. Every receptor here comes from a female patient between 2 and 10 years old who had a stem cell transplant for Fanconi anemia, so the T cells may come from the graft donor.

This clonotype was counted ten times or more. This chain connects TRBV7-9 to TRBJ2-1; no definite D call. V shed 4 bases and J shed 7 bases, with 8 bases lying between them. The CDR3 extends over 12 amino acids. The V gene's germline CDR1 is SEHNR and CDR2 FQNEAQ (reference sequence). CDR3 in DNA: TGTGCCAGCAGCTACGGTGAGAATGAGCAGTTCTTC. This gives the protein CASSYGENEQFF.

This clonotype has at least ten counts. The chain has TRBV15 and TRBJ1-5, with D perhaps TRBD1 (5 bases). Per the germline V gene, CDR1 is LNHNV and CDR2 is YYDKDF (reference sequence). This CDR3 has 17 residues. V was pared by 3 bases and J by 4 bases, with 19 bases between. CDR3 nucleotide sequence: TGTGCCACCAGCAGGGAAACCAACCAGGGCCGAAATCAGCCCCAGCATTTT. It encodes CATSRETNQGRNQPQHF.

This clonotype occurred many times. This chain joins TRBV6-5 and TRBJ2-5, with a possible D match to TRBD2 (5 bases). Trimming took off 5 bases at V and 4 bases at J, with 11 bases between the two ends. The CDR3 has 13 amino acids. The germline V gene has CDR1 MNHEY and CDR2 SVGAGI. The chain's CDR3 is CASSRGWGETQYF. The CDR3 DNA follows: TGTGCCAGCAGTCGGGGTTGGGGAGAGACCCAGTACTTC.

V gene TRBV20-1 combines with J gene TRBJ2-5; D possibly uses TRBD1 or TRBD2 (6 bases each). There are 13 residues in the CDR3. Germline V gene sequence: CDR1 DFQATT, CDR2 SNEGSKA (reference sequence). V was trimmed by 5 bases and J by 7 bases, leaving 17 bases between them. This CDR3 is CSARTGASGTQYF. For the CDR3, the DNA is TGCAGTGCTCGGACGGGGGCCTCCGGGACCCAGTACTTC.

This clonotype has at least ten counts. The rearrangement links TRBV4-1 to TRBJ2-7, with a possible D match to TRBD2 (7 bases). In germline, CDR1 is MGHRA, CDR2 YSYEKL. The CDR3 has 16 amino acids. Between the trimmed V and J ends, which lost 3 bases and 3 bases, there was a span of 18 bases. The CDR3 coding sequence is TGCGCCAGCAGCCACTCTAGGGGGGAGGGCCTCTACGAGCAGTACTTC. This encodes CASSHSRGEGLYEQYF.

Ten or more counts support this clonotype. The gene calls are TRBV10-3 and TRBJ2-1; D gene uncertain. The CDR3 contains 15 residues. The ends were cut back, 6 bases at V and 7 bases at J, with 19 bases in the middle. Germline-derived CDR1 and CDR2 are ENHRY and SYGVKD. CDR3: CAISLTRITENEQFF. The CDR3 DNA reads as TGTGCCATCAGCCTGACACGGATTACTGAAAATGAGCAGTTCTTC.

The chain combines TRBV10-3 with TRBJ2-1; D gene uncertain. Trimming removed 3 bases at V and 4 bases at J, with 13 bases between. In germline, CDR1 is ENHRY, CDR2 SYGVKD. The CDR3 covers 15 residues. In DNA, the CDR3 is TGTGCCATCAGTGACCGAGACACCCGTTACAATGAGCAGTTCTTC. Translating gives CAISDRDTRYNEQFF.

The sample holds many counts of this clonotype. CDR3 loop: CASRSQGSHQPQHF. The CDR3 DNA reads as TGTGCCAGCAGGTCCCAGGGAAGTCATCAGCCCCAGCATTTT. The V gene is TRBV2, the J gene TRBJ1-5; possibly TRBD1 for D (5 bases). The CDR3 runs 14 residues. Trimming took 6 bases from V and 5 from J, leaving 14 bases between them. CDR1 is SNHLY and CDR2 is FYNNEI in the germline V gene. Full variable domain (missing parts from reference TRBV2 and TRBJ1-5): EPEVTQTPSHQVTQMGQEVILRCVPISNHLYFYWYRQILGQKVEFLVSFYNNEISEKSEIFDDQFSVERPDGSNFTLKIRSTKLEDSAMYFCASRSQGSHQPQHFGDGTRLSIL.

V and J are TRBV6-5 and TRBJ1-4; no clear D. CDR3 size: 17 residues. The V end was cut by 2 bases, the J end by 3 bases, with 16 bases between. CDR1 and CDR2 from the germline V gene are MNHEY and SVGAGI. The CDR3 DNA reads as TGTGCCAGCAGTTACCAGAGGACCCGCGGAGCTAATGAAAAACTGTTTTTT. Encoded protein: CASSYQRTRGANEKLFF.

The chain has TRBV7-8 and TRBJ2-7; either TRBD1 or TRBD2 may supply D (6 bases each). Per the germline V gene, CDR1 is SGHVS and CDR2 is FQNEAQ. Trimming took 5 bases from V and 0 from J, leaving 17 bases between them. The CDR3 is 16 amino acids. DNA for the CDR3: TGTGCCAGCAGCCTGAGGCTGGGGGGCGCCTCCTACGAGCAGTACTTC. Its protein is CASSLRLGGASYEQYF.

The chain is built from TRBV28 and TRBJ2-3; 13 nucleotides match TRBD2. Per the germline V gene, CDR1 is MDHEN and CDR2 is SYDVKM. The ends lost 6 bases at V and 6 bases at J; junction bases unmatched: 9. This CDR3 is built from 16 residues. The CDR3 protein is CASRPTSGRARDTQYF. The CDR3 nucleotides read TGTGCCAGCAGGCCTACTAGCGGGAGGGCCAGGGATACGCAGTATTTT.

This clonotype turned up a few times. This sequence joins TRBV10-3 and TRBJ2-7; 8 positions agree with TRBD2. This CDR3 is 14 amino acids long. The germline V gene has CDR1 ENHRY and CDR2 SYGVKD. V lost 4 bases and J lost 4; bases outside the gene matches: 6. CDR3 amino acids: CAISGGGLRYEQYF. The CDR3 region has the DNA TGTGCCATCAGTGGCGGGGGGCTGCGGTACGAGCAGTACTTC.

J is TRBJ2-2 and V is TRBV4-2, with D hard to call. The CDR3 is 15 amino acids. Germline lookup yields CDR1 LGHNA and CDR2 YNFKEQ. V gave up 0 bases and J gave up 5 bases, with 10 bases separating them. The CDR3 DNA follows: TGTGCCAGCAGCCAAGATCCAGCGCGTACCGGGGAGCTGTTTTTT. Translating gives CASSQDPARTGELFF.

This clonotype was picked up a small number of times. J is TRBJ1-6 and V is TRBV5-6; no clear D gene. V was trimmed by 0 bases and J by 10 bases, leaving 11 bases between them. There are 14 residues in the CDR3. Germline V lookup: CDR1 SGHDT, CDR2 YYEEEE. In DNA, the CDR3 is TGTGCCAGCAGCTTGGATGCAGGCGTGTCACCCCTCCACTTT. The encoded protein is CASSLDAGVSPLHF. Full variable domain (remainder filled in from reference TRBV5-6 and TRBJ1-6): DAGVTQSPTHLIKTRGQQVTLRCSPKSGHDTVSWYQQALGQGPQFIFQYYEEEERQRGNFPDRFSGHQFPNYSSELNVNALLLGDSALYLCASSLDAGVSPLHFGNGTRLTVT.

Only a few counts were recorded for this clonotype. The J gene is TRBJ2-3, the V gene TRBV7-9; D call uncertain. Germline CDR1 reads SEHNR; CDR2 reads FQNEAQ (reference sequence). V was trimmed by 1 base and J by 3 bases, leaving 8 bases between them. The CDR3 extends over 14 amino acids. The CDR3 DNA sequence: TGTGCCAGCAGCTTAGAACAGAAAACAGATACGCAGTATTTT. Translation gives CASSLEQKTDTQYF.

This clonotype was seen a handful of times. The gene calls are TRBV7-2 and TRBJ2-7; 9 bases fit TRBD1. J was trimmed by 2 bases and V by 5 bases; bases with no gene match: 7. Germline V gene sequence: CDR1 SGHTA, CDR2 FQGNSA. CDR3 length: 15 amino acids. The CDR3 nucleotides are TGTGCCAGCAGCATGGGACAGGGTGGCCCCTACGAGCAGTACTTC. Translating it yields CASSMGQGGPYEQYF.

This chain links TRBV2 with TRBJ2-1, with unresolved D. The ends were cut back, 4 bases at V and 6 bases at J, with 10 bases in the middle. Germline loops: CDR1 SNHLY, CDR2 FYNNEI. This CDR3 region has 13 residues. The CDR3 is CASSVVSANEQFF. For the CDR3, the DNA is TGTGCCAGCAGTGTCGTCAGCGCCAATGAGCAGTTCTTC.

This clonotype occurred a few times. V gene TRBV6-1 combines with J gene TRBJ2-7; 15 bases line up with TRBD2. This CDR3 contains 15 residues. Looked up from germline, CDR1 is MNHNS and CDR2 is SASEGT. V shed 10 bases, J shed 5 bases, and the junction held 9 bases outside the gene matches. CDR3 bases: TGTGCCACCCCGGGACTAGCGGGGGGTTTGGACGAGCAGTACTTC. The encoded protein is CATPGLAGGLDEQYF.

In this sample, this clonotype turned up many times. The rearrangement links TRBV29-1 to TRBJ2-1; D possibly corresponds to TRBD2 (6 bases). CDR1 SQVTM and CDR2 ANQGSEA come from the germline V gene. This CDR3 comprises 11 residues. Trimming removed 8 bases from V and 10 bases from J, with 15 bases in between. The CDR3 nucleotides read TGCAGCTATTGGGGGGAACTAGAGCAGTTCTTC. Encoded protein: CSYWGELEQFF.

Regarding this clonotype: Germline is not matched at one junction end, which may reflect a read error. This chain uses TRBV12-3 or TRBV12-4 with TRBJ2-4; 9 nucleotides agree with TRBD2. The length of the CDR3 is 18 residues. The CDR3 nucleotides read TGTGCCTGCAGTTTACGGCCCCTGATAGCGGGGGAGGAAAACATTCAGTACTTC. Translating it yields CACSLRPLIAGEENIQYF.

This clonotype was observed a handful of times. The CDR3 DNA reads TGCGCCAGCAGCTCCTCAGGGAGTGTGAACACTGAAGCTTTCTTT. Translation gives CASSSSGSVNTEAFF. This sequence joins TRBV5-1 and TRBJ1-1; D is possibly TRBD1 (5 bases). Per germline, CDR1 SGHRS and CDR2 YFSETQ. CDR3 size: 15 residues. V gave up 3 bases and J gave up 0 bases, with 12 bases separating them.

This clonotype was seen many times. J is TRBJ1-2 and V is TRBV5-1; the D gene is possibly TRBD1 (5 bases). Per the germline V gene, CDR1 is SGHRS and CDR2 is YFSETQ. This CDR3 is 13 amino acids long. Trimming stripped 4 bases from V and 2 bases from J, with 9 bases between. The CDR3 is CASSEGRNYGYTF. The CDR3 DNA is TGCGCCAGCAGCGAGGGACGGAACTATGGCTACACCTTC. Supplemented by reference TRBV5-1 and TRBJ1-2, the full variable domain reads KAGVTQTPRYLIKTRGQQVTLSCSPISGHRSVSWYQQTPGQGLQFLFEYFSETQRNKGNFPGRFSGRQFSNSRSEMNVSTLELGDSALYLCASSEGRNYGYTFGSGTRLTVV.

This clonotype was recorded at least ten times. The chain links TRBV5-1 to TRBJ2-5; D is tentatively TRBD1 or TRBD2 (5 bases each). V shed 3 bases and J shed 0 bases, with 18 bases lying between them. The germline V gene encodes CDR1 SGHRS and CDR2 YFSETQ. The CDR3 consists of 17 residues. The CDR3 here is CASSWERQKAYQETQYF. In DNA, the CDR3 is TGCGCCAGCAGCTGGGAGCGACAGAAAGCGTACCAAGAGACCCAGTACTTC.

Ten or more counts support this clonotype. The chain is built from TRBV28 and TRBJ2-3; maybe TRBD2 (5 bases). V lost 4 bases, J lost 9 bases, and 20 bases lay in between. Germline assignment: CDR1 MDHEN and CDR2 SYDVKM. This CDR3 spans 15 amino acids. The CDR3: CASSSNLFTPGTQYF. CDR3 bases: TGTGCCAGCAGTTCCAACCTATTTACCCCGGGGACGCAGTATTTT.

The sample holds many counts of this clonotype. V and J are TRBV12-3 or TRBV12-4 and TRBJ2-5; perhaps TRBD2 as D (6 bases). Trimming removed 6 bases from V and 3 bases from J, with 20 bases in between. The CDR3 covers 16 residues. The CDR3 here is CASSSYRTKPEETQYF. CDR3 bases: TGTGCCAGCAGCTCATACCGGACTAAGCCCGAAGAGACCCAGTACTTC.

This clonotype has a count of ten or more. The rearrangement links TRBV4-2 to TRBJ1-4, with D unclear. Germline CDR1 reads LGHNA; CDR2 reads YNFKEQ. The CDR3 is made up of 14 amino acids. Trimming left V 0 bases short and J 8 bases short, with 10 bases between. The CDR3 sequence is CASSQEGSTEKLFF. The CDR3 DNA follows: TGTGCCAGCAGCCAAGAAGGTTCGACCGAAAAACTGTTTTTT.